Reported below is one TCR beta chain. The sample originates from a study of T cells in Graves' hyperthyroidism and ophthalmopathy. TCR beta CDR3 regions were amplified from RNA transcripts. Primed by the HTBI set, a first-round RT-PCR was run on the TCR CDR3. TCRdb processed the multiplex PCR reads anew with MiXCR; each CDR3 protein has one entry. The top ten clones hold about 9% of a sample with over 700,000 distinct CDR3 sequences, about two fifths of them seen once. Exclusion followed for patients with uncontrolled infection, other autoimmune disease, pregnancy or lactation. The CDR3 is made up of 17 amino acids. V dropped 4 bases and J dropped 0; count of bases not matched to a gene: 7. Germline V gene lookup returns CDR1 SGHNT and CDR2 YYREEE (reference sequence).

The sequenced sample was blood. This receptor was identified in a man between 18 and 35 years old with Graves' hyperthyroidism. The rearrangement links TRBV5-4 to TRBJ2-3, with TRBD2 matching 11 bases. In DNA, the CDR3 is TGTGCCAGCAGCCCCCCGACTAGCGGGAAAAGCACAGATACGCAGTATTTT. The encoded protein is CASSPPTSGKSTDTQYF.